Described below is a single T cell receptor beta chain sequence and its context. The entry originates in a study of blood T cell repertoires in COVID-19. Looking at the study overall: The cDNA or gDNA used as material had been derived from T cells, B-cell-depleted T cells, or PBMCs.

Only in-frame clones appear in the TCRdb table, and some are missing; sequencing was by immunoSEQ multiplex PCR. The table records 400,000 to 450,000 clones, more than 80% of them present only once. Looked up from germline, CDR1 is SGHTA and CDR2 is FQGNSA. This CDR3 has 12 amino acids. Trimming removed 2 bases from V and 7 bases from J, with 5 bases in between. This clonotype was obtained from a woman in her thirties with active or convalescent COVID-19. V gene TRBV7-2 combines with J gene TRBJ2-2; D remains ambiguous. The sequenced material came from peripheral blood. CDR3 loop: CASSLMSGELFF. DNA for the CDR3: TGTGCCAGCAGCTTAATGAGCGGGGAGCTGTTTTTT.